This TCR beta chain was captured by sequencing in a study of CD8+CD57+ T cells in acquired aplastic anemia. Both TCR beta VDJ combination and CDR3 sequence profiling were carried out. Genomic DNA was the template for this profiling. Each CDR3 protein is one row after TCRdb ran MiXCR on the reads. The top ten clones hold less than 1% of a sample with around 500,000 distinct CDR3 sequences, around a third of them seen once. This CDR3 is built from 15 residues. CDR1 SEHNR and CDR2 FQNEAQ come from the germline V gene (reference sequence). V was shortened by 0 bases and J by 7 bases, with 16 bases between the two germline ends. This clonotype was picked up many times. Its matching antigen is unknown. Whole-study results and caveats: Patients and controls were not found to differ significantly in CD8+ Simpson's diversity.

The patients chosen for sequencing had shown expansion of CD8+CD57+ cells (detected by flow cytometry). The rearrangement joins TRBV7-9 to TRBJ2-7; D is perhaps TRBD1 (6 bases). The sequence was obtained from a human donor with aplastic anemia. The sample was sorted CD4+, CD8+, or CD8+CD57+ T cells (not recorded which) from PBMCs. The CDR3 is CASSLAGTSSLEQYF. CDR3 nucleotide sequence: TGTGCCAGCAGCTTAGCGGGGACAAGTAGCCTGGAGCAGTACTTC.